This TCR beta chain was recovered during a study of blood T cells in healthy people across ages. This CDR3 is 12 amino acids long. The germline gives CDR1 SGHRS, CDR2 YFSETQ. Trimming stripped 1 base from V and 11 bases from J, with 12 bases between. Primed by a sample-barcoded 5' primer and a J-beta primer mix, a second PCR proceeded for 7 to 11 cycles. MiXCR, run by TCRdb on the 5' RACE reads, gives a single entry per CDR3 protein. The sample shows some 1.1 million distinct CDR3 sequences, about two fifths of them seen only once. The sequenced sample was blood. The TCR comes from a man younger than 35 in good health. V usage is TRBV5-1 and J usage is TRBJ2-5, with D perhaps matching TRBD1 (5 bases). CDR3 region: CASSLKDTAQYF. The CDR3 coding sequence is TGCGCCAGCAGCTTGAAGGACACGGCGCAGTACTTC.